This T cell receptor (beta chain) emerged from a study of blood T cell repertoires in COVID-19. Background on the study: Nucleic acid was either cDNA or gDNA, and it came from T cells, B-cell-depleted T cells, or PBMCs.

Recovery meant two consecutive negative NP/OP PCR tests, professional clearance, or resolved symptoms. Trimming stripped 4 bases from V and 2 bases from J, with 6 bases between. The CDR3 covers 13 residues. In germline, CDR1 is MNHEY, CDR2 SMNVEV (reference sequence). On this clone: The same CDR3 can be traced to other DNA sequences in this sample.

Method: immunoSEQ multiplex PCR; TCRdb's copy keeps in-frame clones and lacks some. Seen here are about 240,000 clones, more than 85% observed once, and the top ten hold roughly 4%. The gene calls are TRBV27 and TRBJ1-3; the D gene is possibly TRBD1 (5 bases). The material sequenced was PBMCs or T cells enriched from blood (not recorded which). This clonotype originated in a woman aged 25 to 39 who had recovered from COVID-19. The CDR3 loop reads CASSSGPGNTIYF. CDR3 bases: TGTGCCAGCAGTTCAGGGCCTGGAAACACCATATATTTT.